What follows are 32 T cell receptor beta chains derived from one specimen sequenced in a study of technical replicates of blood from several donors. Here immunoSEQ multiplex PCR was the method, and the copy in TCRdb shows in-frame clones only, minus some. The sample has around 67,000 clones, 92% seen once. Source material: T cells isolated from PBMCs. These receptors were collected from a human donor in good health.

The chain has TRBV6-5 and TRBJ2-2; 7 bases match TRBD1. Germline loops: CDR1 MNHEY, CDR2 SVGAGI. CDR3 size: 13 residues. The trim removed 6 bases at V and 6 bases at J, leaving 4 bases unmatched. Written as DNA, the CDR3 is TGTGCCAGCAGACAACAGGGGTCCGGGGAGCTGTTTTTT. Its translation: CASRQQGSGELFF.

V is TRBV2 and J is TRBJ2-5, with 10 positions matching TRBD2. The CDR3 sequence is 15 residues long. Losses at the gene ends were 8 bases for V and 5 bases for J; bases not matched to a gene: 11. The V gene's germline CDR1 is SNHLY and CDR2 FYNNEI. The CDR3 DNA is TGTGCCAGCGCCCCCTCTAGCGGGAGACAGGAGACCCAGTACTTC. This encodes CASAPSSGRQETQYF.

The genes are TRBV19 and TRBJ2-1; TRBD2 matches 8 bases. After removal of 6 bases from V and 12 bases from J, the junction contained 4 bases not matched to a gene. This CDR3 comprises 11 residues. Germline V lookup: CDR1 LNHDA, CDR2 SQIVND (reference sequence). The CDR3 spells CASSTRGGQFF. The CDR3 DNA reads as TGTGCCAGTAGCACCCGGGGGGGGCAGTTCTTC. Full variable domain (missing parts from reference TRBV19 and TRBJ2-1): DGGITQSPKYLFRKEGQNVTLSCEQNLNHDAMYWYRQDPGQGLRLIYYSQIVNDFQKGDIAEGYSVSREKKESFPLTVTSAQKNPTAFYLCASSTRGGQFFGPGTRLTVL.

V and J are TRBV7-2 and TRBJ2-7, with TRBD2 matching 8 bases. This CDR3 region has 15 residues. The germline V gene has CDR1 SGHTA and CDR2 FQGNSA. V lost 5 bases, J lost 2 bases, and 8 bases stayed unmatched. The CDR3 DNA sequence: TGTGCCAGCAGCCCTGGACTAGCTTTTACCTACGAGCAGTACTTC. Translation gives CASSPGLAFTYEQYF.

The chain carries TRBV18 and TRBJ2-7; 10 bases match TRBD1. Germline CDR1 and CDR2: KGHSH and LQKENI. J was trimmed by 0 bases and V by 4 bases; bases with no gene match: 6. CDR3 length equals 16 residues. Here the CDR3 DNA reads TGTGCCAGCTCACTGAGACAGGGGGCGAGCTCCTACGAGCAGTACTTC. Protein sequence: CASSLRQGASSYEQYF.

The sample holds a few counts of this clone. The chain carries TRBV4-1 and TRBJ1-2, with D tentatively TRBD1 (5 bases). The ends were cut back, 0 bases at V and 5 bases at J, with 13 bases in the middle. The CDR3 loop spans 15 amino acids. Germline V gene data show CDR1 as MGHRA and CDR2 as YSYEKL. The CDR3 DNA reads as TGCGCCAGCAGCCAAGAAATCACGACAGCTTATGGCTACACCTTC. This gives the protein CASSQEITTAYGYTF.

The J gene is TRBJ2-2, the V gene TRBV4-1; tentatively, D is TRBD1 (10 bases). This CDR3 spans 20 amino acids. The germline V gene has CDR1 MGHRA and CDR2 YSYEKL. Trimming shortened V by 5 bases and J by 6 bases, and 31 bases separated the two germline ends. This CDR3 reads CASSEGQGFFAGGYPGELFF. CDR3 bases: TGCGCCAGCAGCGAGGGACAGGGGTTTTTTGCGGGAGGGTACCCCGGGGAGCTGTTTTTT.

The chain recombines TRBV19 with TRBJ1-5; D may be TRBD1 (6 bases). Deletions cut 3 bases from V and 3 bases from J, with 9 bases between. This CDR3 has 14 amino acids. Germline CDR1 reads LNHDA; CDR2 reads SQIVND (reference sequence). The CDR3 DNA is TGTGCCAGTAGTATCAGGGACACCAATCAGCCCCAGCATTTT. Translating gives CASSIRDTNQPQHF.

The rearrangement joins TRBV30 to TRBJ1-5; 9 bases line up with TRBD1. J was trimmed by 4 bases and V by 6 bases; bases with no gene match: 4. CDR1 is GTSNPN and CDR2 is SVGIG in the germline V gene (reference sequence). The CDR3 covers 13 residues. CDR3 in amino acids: CACGQGLNQPQHF. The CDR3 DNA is TGTGCCTGCGGACAGGGGCTAAATCAGCCCCAGCATTTT.

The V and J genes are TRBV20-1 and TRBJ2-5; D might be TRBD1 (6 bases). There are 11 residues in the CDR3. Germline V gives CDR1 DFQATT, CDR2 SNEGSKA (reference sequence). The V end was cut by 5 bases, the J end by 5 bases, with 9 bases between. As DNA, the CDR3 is TGCAGTGCTGCGAGGGGGGAGACCCAGTACTTC. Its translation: CSAARGETQYF.

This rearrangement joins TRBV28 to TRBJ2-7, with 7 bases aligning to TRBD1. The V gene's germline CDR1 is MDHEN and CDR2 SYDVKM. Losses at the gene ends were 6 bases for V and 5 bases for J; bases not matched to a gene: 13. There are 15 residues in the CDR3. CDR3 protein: CASRETQGFGNEQYF. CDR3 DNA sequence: TGTGCCAGCAGAGAAACACAGGGGTTCGGGAACGAGCAGTACTTC.

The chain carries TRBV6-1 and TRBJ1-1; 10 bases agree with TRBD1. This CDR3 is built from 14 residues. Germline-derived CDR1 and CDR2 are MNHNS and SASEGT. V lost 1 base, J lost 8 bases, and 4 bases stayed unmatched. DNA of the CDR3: TGTGCCAGCAGTGAAGTATGGGACAGGGGAGAAGCTTTCTTT. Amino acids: CASSEVWDRGEAFF.

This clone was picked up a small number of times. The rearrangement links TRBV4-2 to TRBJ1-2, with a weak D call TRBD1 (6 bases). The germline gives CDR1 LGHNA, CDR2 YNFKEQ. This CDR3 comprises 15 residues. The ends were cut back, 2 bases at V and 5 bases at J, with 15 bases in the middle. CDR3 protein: CASSQSSGTRYGYTF. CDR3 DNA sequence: TGTGCCAGCAGCCAATCTTCCGGGACAAGATATGGCTACACCTTC.

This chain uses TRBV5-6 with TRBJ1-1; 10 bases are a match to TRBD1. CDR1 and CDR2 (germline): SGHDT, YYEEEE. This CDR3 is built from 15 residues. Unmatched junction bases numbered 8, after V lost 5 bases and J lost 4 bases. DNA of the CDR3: TGTGCCAGCAGTTACACCGGGACAGGGGCCACTGAAGCTTTCTTT. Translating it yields CASSYTGTGATEAFF.

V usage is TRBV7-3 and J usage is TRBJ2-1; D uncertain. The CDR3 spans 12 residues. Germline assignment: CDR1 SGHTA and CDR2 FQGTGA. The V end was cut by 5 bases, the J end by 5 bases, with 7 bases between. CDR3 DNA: TGTGCCAGCAGCCCCGGTCACAATGAGCAGTTCTTC. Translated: CASSPGHNEQFF.

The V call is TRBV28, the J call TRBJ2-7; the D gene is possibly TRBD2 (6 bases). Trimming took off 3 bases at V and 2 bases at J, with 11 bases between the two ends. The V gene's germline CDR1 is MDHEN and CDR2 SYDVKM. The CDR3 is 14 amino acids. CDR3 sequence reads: CASSFAGTTYEQYF. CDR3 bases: TGTGCCAGCAGTTTTGCGGGAACCACCTACGAGCAGTACTTC.

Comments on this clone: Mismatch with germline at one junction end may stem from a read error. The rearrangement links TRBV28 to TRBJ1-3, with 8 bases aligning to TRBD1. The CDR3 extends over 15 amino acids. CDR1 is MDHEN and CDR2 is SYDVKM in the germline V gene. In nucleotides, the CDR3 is TGTGCCAGCAGTGTATGGACAGGGTTTGGAAACACCATATATTTT. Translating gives CASSVWTGFGNTIYF.

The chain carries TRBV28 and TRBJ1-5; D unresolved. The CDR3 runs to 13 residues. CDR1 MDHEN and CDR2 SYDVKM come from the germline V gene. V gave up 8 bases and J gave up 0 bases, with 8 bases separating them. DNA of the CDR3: TGTGCCAGCTCGGGTTATAGCAATCAGCCCCAGCATTTT. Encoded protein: CASSGYSNQPQHF.

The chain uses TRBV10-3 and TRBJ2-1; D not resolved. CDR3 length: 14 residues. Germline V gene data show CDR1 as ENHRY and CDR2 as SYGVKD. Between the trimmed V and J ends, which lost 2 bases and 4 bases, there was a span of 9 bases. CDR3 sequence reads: CAISETASYNEQFF. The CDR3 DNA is TGTGCCATCAGTGAGACTGCTTCATACAATGAGCAGTTCTTC.

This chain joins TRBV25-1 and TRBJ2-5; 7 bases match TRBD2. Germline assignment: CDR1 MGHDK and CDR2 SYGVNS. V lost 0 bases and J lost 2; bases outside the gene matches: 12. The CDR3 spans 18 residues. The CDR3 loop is CASSEYLIPSGTQETQYF. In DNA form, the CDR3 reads TGTGCCAGCAGTGAATACCTGATCCCTAGCGGTACACAAGAGACCCAGTACTTC.

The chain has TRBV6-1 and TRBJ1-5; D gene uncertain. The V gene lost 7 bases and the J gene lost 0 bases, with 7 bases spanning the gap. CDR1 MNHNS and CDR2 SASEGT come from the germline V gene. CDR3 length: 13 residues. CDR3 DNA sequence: TGTGCCAGCACCCAACATAGCAATCAGCCCCAGCATTTT. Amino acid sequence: CASTQHSNQPQHF.

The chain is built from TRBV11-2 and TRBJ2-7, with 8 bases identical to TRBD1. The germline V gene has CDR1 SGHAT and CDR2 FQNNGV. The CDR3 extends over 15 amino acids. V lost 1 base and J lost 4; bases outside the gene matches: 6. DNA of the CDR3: TGTGCCAGCAGCTTAGGCTACAGGGGGTCTTACGAGCAGTACTTC. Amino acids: CASSLGYRGSYEQYF. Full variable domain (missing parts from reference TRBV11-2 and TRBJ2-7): EAGVAQSPRYKIIEKRQSVAFWCNPISGHATLYWYQQILGQGPKLLIQFQNNGVVDDSQLPKDRFSAERLKGVDSTLKIQPAKLEDSAVYLCASSLGYRGSYEQYFGPGTRLTVT.

The CDR3 spells CASSYTGGLGDEQFF. The CDR3 DNA is TGTGCCAGCAGTTACACGGGAGGGCTAGGAGATGAGCAGTTCTTC. This rearrangement joins TRBV6-6 to TRBJ2-1; 8 bases are a match to TRBD2. J gave up 8 bases and V 2 bases, and 8 bases lay outside the gene matches. The length of the CDR3 is 15 residues. The germline V gene encodes CDR1 MNHNY and CDR2 SVGAGI (reference sequence).

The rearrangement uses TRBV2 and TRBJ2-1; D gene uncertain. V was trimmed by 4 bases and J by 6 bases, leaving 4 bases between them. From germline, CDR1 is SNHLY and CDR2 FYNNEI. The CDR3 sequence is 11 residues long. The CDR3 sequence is CASSASNEQFF. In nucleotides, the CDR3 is TGTGCCAGCAGTGCTAGCAATGAGCAGTTCTTC. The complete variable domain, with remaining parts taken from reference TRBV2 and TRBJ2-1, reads EPEVTQTPSHQVTQMGQEVILRCVPISNHLYFYWYRQILGQKVEFLVSFYNNEISEKSEIFDDQFSVERPDGSNFTLKIRSTKLEDSAMYFCASSASNEQFFGPGTRLTVL.

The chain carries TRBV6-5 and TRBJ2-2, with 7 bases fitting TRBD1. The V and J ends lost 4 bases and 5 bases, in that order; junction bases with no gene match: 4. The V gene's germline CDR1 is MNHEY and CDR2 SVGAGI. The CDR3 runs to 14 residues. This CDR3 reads CASSSQGETGELFF. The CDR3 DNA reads TGTGCCAGCAGTTCCCAGGGGGAAACCGGGGAGCTGTTTTTT.

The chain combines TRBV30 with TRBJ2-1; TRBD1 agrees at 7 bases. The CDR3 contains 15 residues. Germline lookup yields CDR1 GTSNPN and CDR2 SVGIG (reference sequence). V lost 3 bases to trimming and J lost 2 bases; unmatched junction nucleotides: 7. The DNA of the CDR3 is TGTGCCTGGAGCAAGACAGGGAAAACCTACAATGAGCAGTTCTTC. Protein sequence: CAWSKTGKTYNEQFF.

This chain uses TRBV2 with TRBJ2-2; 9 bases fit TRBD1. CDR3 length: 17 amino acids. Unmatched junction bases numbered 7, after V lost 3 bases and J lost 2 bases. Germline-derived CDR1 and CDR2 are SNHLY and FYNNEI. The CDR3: CASSESRTGVNTGELFF. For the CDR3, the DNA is TGTGCCAGCAGTGAGTCTAGGACAGGGGTCAACACCGGGGAGCTGTTTTTT.

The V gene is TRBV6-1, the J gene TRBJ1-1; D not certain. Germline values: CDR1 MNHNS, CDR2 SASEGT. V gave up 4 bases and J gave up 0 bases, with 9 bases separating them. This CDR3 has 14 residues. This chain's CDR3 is CASSVEDLNTEAFF. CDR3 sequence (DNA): TGTGCCAGCAGTGTGGAGGACCTGAACACTGAAGCTTTCTTT.

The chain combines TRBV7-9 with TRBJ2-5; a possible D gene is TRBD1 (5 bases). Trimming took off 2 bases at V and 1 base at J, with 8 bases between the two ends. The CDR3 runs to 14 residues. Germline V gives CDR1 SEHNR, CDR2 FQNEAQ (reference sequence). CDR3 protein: CASSLLQGQETQYF. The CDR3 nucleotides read TGTGCCAGCAGCTTACTCCAGGGCCAAGAGACCCAGTACTTC.

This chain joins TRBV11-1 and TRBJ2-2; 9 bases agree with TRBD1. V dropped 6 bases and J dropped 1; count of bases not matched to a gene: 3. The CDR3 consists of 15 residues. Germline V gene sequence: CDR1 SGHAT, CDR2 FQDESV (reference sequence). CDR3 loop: CASRADRGNTGELFF. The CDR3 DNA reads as TGTGCCAGCAGGGCGGACAGGGGGAACACCGGGGAGCTGTTTTTT.

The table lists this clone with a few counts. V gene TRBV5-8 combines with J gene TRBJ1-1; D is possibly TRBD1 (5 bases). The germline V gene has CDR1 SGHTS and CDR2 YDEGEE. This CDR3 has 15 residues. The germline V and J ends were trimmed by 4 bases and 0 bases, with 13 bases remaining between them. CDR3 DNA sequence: TGTGCCAGCAGCCGTGGGGGGTGGATGAACACTGAAGCTTTCTTT. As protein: CASSRGGWMNTEAFF.

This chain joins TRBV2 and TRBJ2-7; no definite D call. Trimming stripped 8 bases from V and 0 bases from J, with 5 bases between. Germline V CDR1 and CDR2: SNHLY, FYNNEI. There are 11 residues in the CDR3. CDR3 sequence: CASEHSYEQYF. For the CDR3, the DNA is TGTGCCAGCGAACACTCCTACGAGCAGTACTTC.